This T cell receptor (beta chain) was documented in a study of blood T cells in healthy people across ages. Combining a sample-barcoded 5' primer with a J-beta primer mix, a second PCR ran for 7 to 11 cycles. One entry per CDR3 protein, called by TCRdb with MiXCR from the 5' RACE reads. The data contain around 1,000,000 distinct CDR3 sequences, 35% to 40% of them singletons. Germline V gene lookup returns CDR1 SGHTA and CDR2 FQGTGA. The length of the CDR3 is 15 residues. Sequencing was performed on blood. This rearrangement joins TRBV7-3 to TRBJ2-1; possible D gene TRBD2, 6 bases. The closer fit of TRBJ2-7 to the DNA end suggests the J call may be wrong. This TCR derives from a young man in good health. CDR3 amino acids: CASSLHGSSYNEQYF. The CDR3 DNA reads as TGTGCCAGCAGCTTACACGGGAGCTCCTACAATGAGCAGTACTTC.